This section outlines one T cell receptor beta chain sequence together with its context. Its cognate antigen is unknown. This sample was included in a study of blood T cells in healthy people across ages. Findings and caveats of the study: Among long-lived donors, naive CD4+ cells were more numerous and diversity higher than in aged donors.

A second about 7 to 11 cycle PCR used barcoded and J-beta primers. TCRdb reprocessed the 5' RACE reads via MiXCR and lists one record per CDR3 protein. Among some 760,000 distinct CDR3 sequences listed, just under 25% were seen once. These sequences were also reported in another study, on T cells of mothers and their children.

The receptor comes from a boy aged 5-17 years in good health. Sequencing was carried out using blood.

CDR3 sequence reads: CASSPDGRNGNEQFF. CDR3 nucleotide sequence: TGTGCCAGCAGTCCGGACGGGAGGAACGGAAATGAGCAGTTCTTC. The chain couples TRBV12-3 or TRBV12-4 to TRBJ2-1; 7 bases map to TRBD2. V lost 5 bases and J lost 7; bases outside the gene matches: 11. This CDR3 is 15 amino acids long.